A single sample is the source of the 2 T cell receptor beta chains below, sequenced in a study of blood T cell repertoires in COVID-19 (dated by TCRdb to between 2020 and 2021). The library was obtained by the immunoSEQ multiplex PCR assay. TCRdb limited this immuneACCESS table to in-frame rearrangements with V and J called. A share of clones is missing; checked studies link under half to unresolved V genes, and the rest is unexplained. In this sample the table shows approximately 270,000 clones, roughly 91% of which occur a single time. The top ten hold under 0.95% of the sample. The sample taken for sequencing was peripheral blood. These TCRs come from a man aged 25 to 45 with acute or convalescent COVID-19.

The table lists this clone with a few counts. The chain has TRBV6-6 and TRBJ2-7; D call uncertain. The CDR3 covers 14 residues. Trimming took 0 bases from V and 2 from J, leaving 8 bases between them. Germline lookup yields CDR1 MNHNY and CDR2 SVGAGI (reference sequence). Here the CDR3 DNA reads TGTGCCAGCAGTTACTCCGCAGAAACCTACGAGCAGTACTTC. Translation: CASSYSAETYEQYF.

The chain has TRBV3-1 (or the pseudogene TRBV3-2) and TRBJ1-2, with 8 bases matching TRBD1. CDR1 LGHDT and CDR2 YNNKEL come from the germline V gene (reference sequence). V shed 4 bases, J shed 6 bases, and the junction held 7 bases outside the gene matches. The CDR3 is 14 amino acids. The CDR3 region has the DNA TGTGCCAGCAGCCTGCCGGGACAGGAGGATGGCTACACCTTC. It translates to CASSLPGQEDGYTF.